The 13 T cell receptor beta chains reported below all come from one sample, sequenced in a study of memory CD4+ T cells and cytomegalovirus serostatus. Data came from immunoSEQ multiplex PCR; TCRdb stores just in-frame clones and leaves some out. This repertoire shows around 53,000 clones, around 83% found once; its top ten account for 2%. Single viable CD3+CD4+CD8-CD45RO+ cells were sorted as the memory CD4+ T cells. Sample: memory CD4+ T cells from blood. The receptors originated from an adult in good health and CMV-seropositive.

V and J are TRBV19 and TRBJ1-5; weak D call: TRBD1 (5 bases). The germline V and J ends were trimmed by 8 bases and 5 bases, with 16 bases remaining between them. From germline, CDR1 is LNHDA and CDR2 SQIVND (reference sequence). The CDR3 runs to 14 residues. The CDR3 DNA reads TGTGCCAGTGGGTTCCGCCAGGGCGATCAGCCCCAGCATTTT. Residues: CASGFRQGDQPQHF.

The chain links TRBV2 to TRBJ1-1; D remains unclear. CDR1 and CDR2 (germline): SNHLY, FYNNEI. V was shortened by 5 bases and J by 8 bases, with 9 bases between the two germline ends. The CDR3 has 11 amino acids. The DNA for the CDR3 is TGTGCCAGCAGTTACACAGAAGAAGCTTTCTTT. Encoded protein: CASSYTEEAFF.

This chain links TRBV29-1 with TRBJ1-1; D is uncertain. CDR3 size: 12 residues. Germline V gene data show CDR1 as SQVTM and CDR2 as ANQGSEA. Between the trimmed V and J ends, which lost 0 bases and 5 bases, there was a span of 7 bases. CDR3 bases: TGCAGCGTTGAAGAACCGGGAACTGAAGCTTTCTTT. Encoded protein: CSVEEPGTEAFF.

V gene TRBV6-1 combines with J gene TRBJ2-2; D perhaps matches TRBD1 (5 bases). Germline V gives CDR1 MNHNS, CDR2 SASEGT. CDR3 length equals 13 residues. Trimming took off 6 bases at V and 7 bases at J, with 12 bases between the two ends. In DNA, the CDR3 is TGTGCCAGCAGAGCCACAGGTTTCGGGGAGCTGTTTTTT. Translated, it gives CASRATGFGELFF.

The V and J genes are TRBV28 and TRBJ1-3, with D tentatively TRBD1 (6 bases). The length of the CDR3 is 15 residues. Trimming took 4 bases from V and 4 from J, leaving 14 bases between them. Germline CDR1 is MDHEN and CDR2 is SYDVKM. The DNA of the CDR3 is TGTGCCAGCAGTTCGCAGGGGAGAGGAGGAAACACCATATATTTT. Its translation is CASSSQGRGGNTIYF.

The gene calls are TRBV5-4 and TRBJ2-1; 13 bases line up with TRBD2. The CDR3 has 17 residues. Trimming at V came to 4 bases and at J to 5 bases, leaving 9 bases not matched to a gene. Germline assignment: CDR1 SGHNT and CDR2 YYREEE (reference sequence). For the CDR3, the DNA is TGTGCCAGCAGCACGGGACTAGCGGGGCTAAAAAACAATGAGCAGTTCTTC. It translates to CASSTGLAGLKNNEQFF.

The chain employs TRBV18 and TRBJ2-1; no reliable D call. Trimming stripped 3 bases from V and 9 bases from J, with 6 bases between. CDR1 KGHSH and CDR2 LQKENI come from the germline V gene. This CDR3 region has 11 residues. CDR3 loop: CASSPLSEQFF. CDR3 nucleotide sequence: TGTGCCAGCTCACCCCTGAGTGAGCAGTTCTTC.

The chain uses TRBV4-3 and TRBJ1-3; 7 bases align to TRBD1. V shed 5 bases and J 4 bases; nucleotides not matched to a gene: 14. Germline V CDR1 and CDR2: LGHNA, YSLEER. The length of the CDR3 is 17 residues. CDR3 sequence: CASSSNFSPGGGNTIYF. CDR3 DNA: TGCGCCAGCAGCTCCAACTTTTCCCCAGGGGGGGGAAACACCATATATTTT.

The rearrangement joins TRBV6-1 to TRBJ2-7; 8 bases line up with TRBD2. The CDR3 has 15 amino acids. J lost 0 bases, V lost 5 bases, and 6 bases had no gene match. Germline lookup yields CDR1 MNHNS and CDR2 SASEGT. For the CDR3, the DNA is TGTGCCAGCAGTCTCGGGGGGGGGAGCTCCTACGAGCAGTACTTC. Encoded protein: CASSLGGGSSYEQYF.

This clone was counted a few times. The chain employs TRBV5-5 and TRBJ1-3; D gene ambiguous. The CDR3 spans 12 residues. CDR1 and CDR2 from the germline V gene are SGHKS and YYEKEE (reference sequence). The V gene lost 2 bases and the J gene lost 8 bases, with 8 bases spanning the gap. The CDR3 reads CASSFGGDTIYF. The CDR3 region has the DNA TGTGCCAGCAGCTTCGGTGGGGACACCATATATTTT.

The V call is TRBV28, the J call TRBJ1-2, with no clear D. CDR3 length equals 13 residues. The V end lost 6 bases, the J end lost 3 bases, and 11 bases lay between the germline ends. Germline CDR1 is MDHEN and CDR2 is SYDVKM. CDR3 nucleotide sequence: TGTGCCAGCAGAATGCCCGCTGACTATGGCTACACCTTC. This encodes CASRMPADYGYTF.

The V call is TRBV21-1, the J call TRBJ2-3; TRBD2, the table's D call, lacks a check against the DNA. TRBV21-1 is described as a pseudogene. The CDR3 has 15 amino acids. The CDR3 here is CASRLFPIFTDTQYF. The CDR3 DNA reads as TGTGCCAGCAGACTTTTCCCCATTTTCACAGATACGCAGTATTTT.

The chain is built from TRBV2 and TRBJ2-5; D gene ambiguous. CDR1 and CDR2 (germline): SNHLY, FYNNEI. V was pared by 2 bases and J by 5 bases, with 12 bases between. CDR3 length: 14 amino acids. CDR3 sequence reads: CASSEPLRWETQYF. In DNA form, the CDR3 reads TGTGCCAGCAGTGAACCCCTTCGGTGGGAGACCCAGTACTTC.